This T cell receptor (beta chain) derives from a study of CD8+ T cells in alopecia areata. Described treatment: oral pan-JAK inhibitor, 5-10 mg twice daily. Peripheral blood and lesional scalp punch biopsies came from alopecia areata patients. Findings of the study overall: Scalp clonality, together with expanded CD8+ clones among the top 100, fell significantly with tofacitinib. Having just one nonresponder leaves the connection between baseline CD8+ expansion and response unresolved. Clarity of TCR sharing across patients fell short of that in mice, possibly HLA-related.

Reverse transcription of extracted RNA yielded cDNA, which provided the sequencing template. The method was immunoSEQ multiplex PCR; TCRdb's version includes in-frame clones alone and lacks a portion of them. The sample shows over 120,000 clones, about 56% of them seen only once. Germline lookup yields CDR1 SGHDT and CDR2 YYEEEE. The CDR3 spans 16 residues. Trimming shortened V by 3 bases and J by 4 bases, and 19 bases separated the two germline ends. Remarks on this clone: Its antigen remains unidentified.

This chain joins TRBV5-6 and TRBJ2-5; D is perhaps TRBD1 or TRBD2 (6 bases each). The sequences come from CD8+ T cells sorted from blood, collected at week 4, from a patient treated with tofacitinib. The sequence came from a human donor with alopecia areata. The CDR3 spells CASSSNTKGGVETQYF. The CDR3 region has the DNA TGTGCCAGCAGCTCCAACACAAAGGGGGGCGTAGAGACCCAGTACTTC.